This T cell receptor beta chain is from a study of radiation and T cells in renal cell carcinoma. This clone occurred a few times. The V gene lost 0 bases and the J gene lost 7 bases, with 21 bases spanning the gap. The germline CDR1 and CDR2 sequences are MGHRA and YSYEKL. The CDR3 runs to 17 residues. As for time point: baseline pretreatment blood. This sample's treatment: 15 Gy SBRT to primary tumor, nephrectomy 4 weeks later. TCRdb's table, derived via immunoSEQ multiplex PCR, lists solely in-frame clones and lacks some. The table has about 59,000 clones, around 78% seen once. The receptor comes from a man aged 60-69 years with renal cell carcinoma. Source: blood, taken from a patient whose treatment included radiotherapy and nephrectomy. The chain has TRBV4-1 and TRBJ1-2; D call uncertain. The CDR3 coding sequence is TGCGCCAGCAGCCAAGATCTGTACAGAAGTGTTAATGGTGGCTACACCTTC. Amino acids: CASSQDLYRSVNGGYTF.